This T cell receptor (beta chain) was found in a study of graft-versus-host responses after intestinal transplantation. As for the study in general: Recipients were given multivisceral, liver-intestinal, or isolated intestinal transplants. Among the recipients, all got anti-thymocyte globulin induction and then tacrolimus and steroids for 2 to 3 years. General study findings and limits: Recipient bone marrow held GvH clones, some seen earlier in ileum or blood.

The ends were cut back, 0 bases at V and 4 bases at J, with 18 bases in the middle. The CDR3 sequence is 18 residues long. From germline, CDR1 is LNHNV and CDR2 YYDKDF (reference sequence). Turning to this clone: Its antigen remains unidentified.

Clones were read by immunoSEQ multiplex PCR, and TCRdb kept only the in-frame ones, dropping some. The top ten clones hold 11% of a sample with some 31,000 clones, 70% to 90% of them seen once. The TCR sequence derives from a human patient who received an intestinal transplant, so some T cells may come from the graft donor. The rearrangement uses TRBV15 and TRBJ2-2, with a possible D match to TRBD1 (6 bases). This sample comprised PBMCs, obtained around 61 weeks after intestinal transplantation. CDR3 sequence: CATSRDWPQGPTTGELFF. The CDR3 nucleotides read TGTGCCACCAGCAGAGATTGGCCCCAGGGGCCGACCACCGGGGAGCTGTTTTTT.